Below are 6 T cell receptor beta chains sequenced from a single sample in a study of T cell responses to AZD1222 COVID-19 vaccine listed by TCRdb under 2021. The library came from the immunoSEQ multiplex PCR assay. TCRdb stores this immuneACCESS table with in-frame sequences only. Part of the clones is absent; in the studies checked, under half of the shortfall reflects unresolved V genes, and no reason is known for the rest. The sample profile shows 100,000 to 120,000 clones; approximately 87% of them were found once. The leading ten clones occupy roughly 2.6% of the sample. The sample's time point, from its label and the paper: baseline before first vaccination. The sample here was peripheral blood, taken on day 0 of AZD1222 vaccination. The source is an adult in good health.

The chain couples TRBV18 to TRBJ2-7; possible D gene TRBD1, 5 bases. Trimming pared 3 bases from V and 0 bases from J, leaving 9 bases between. The CDR3 is 14 amino acids. From germline, CDR1 is KGHSH and CDR2 LQKENI. The CDR3 region is CASSPIDSSYEQYF. The CDR3 coding sequence is TGTGCCAGCTCACCGATCGACAGCTCCTACGAGCAGTACTTC.

V gene TRBV29-1 combines with J gene TRBJ1-1, with D unresolved. Germline V gene data show CDR1 as SQVTM and CDR2 as ANQGSEA. This CDR3 has 12 residues. With 0 bases removed from V and 6 bases from J, the gap between germline ends came to 8 bases. The CDR3: CSVEDRYPEAFF. The CDR3 coding sequence is TGCAGCGTTGAAGACAGATACCCTGAAGCTTTCTTT.

The rearrangement uses TRBV29-1 and TRBJ2-3; 7 positions match TRBD2. CDR3 length: 13 residues. Germline-derived CDR1 and CDR2 are SQVTM and ANQGSEA. V gave up 4 bases and J gave up 6 bases; unmatched junction bases: 7. For the CDR3, the DNA is TGCAGCGTTGTTGCGGGGGTAGGGGATACGCAGTATTTT. Residues: CSVVAGVGDTQYF.

The chain carries TRBV3-1 (or the pseudogene TRBV3-2) and TRBJ2-1; maybe TRBD2 (5 bases). V lost 7 bases and J 2 bases, leaving 15 bases between the germline ends. The length of the CDR3 is 15 residues. Germline V gene lookup returns CDR1 LGHDT and CDR2 YNNKEL (reference sequence). The CDR3 is CASTDRTHPYNEQFF. Written as DNA, the CDR3 is TGTGCCAGCACCGACCGGACTCACCCCTACAATGAGCAGTTCTTC.

Regarding this clone: This likely reflects a read error, since a far larger clone is one base away. The gene calls are TRBV2 and TRBJ2-7; 7 bases fit TRBD1. CDR3 length: 13 amino acids. V was clipped by 6 bases and J by 1 base; unmatched bases: 3. The V gene's germline CDR1 is SNHLY and CDR2 FYNNEI. The CDR3, as DNA: TGTGCCAGCAGGACGGGACAGTCCTACGAGCAGTACTTC. Translating it yields CASRTGQSYEQYF. The whole variable domain, remainder taken from reference TRBV2 and TRBJ2-7, is EPEVTQTPSHQVTQMGQEVILRCVPISNHLYFYWYRQILGQKVEFLVSFYNNEISEKSEIFDDQFSVERPDGSNFTLKIRSTKLEDSAMYFCASRTGQSYEQYFGPGTRLTVT.

The V and J genes are TRBV28 and TRBJ1-2, with D hard to call. The CDR3 covers 12 residues. CDR1 MDHEN and CDR2 SYDVKM come from the germline V gene. The V end lost 4 bases, the J end lost 10 bases, and 13 bases lay between the germline ends. Here the CDR3 DNA reads TGTGCCAGCAGTTCCCCTGCTTGGATCTACACCTTC. This codes for CASSSPAWIYTF.